This entry lists 9 T cell receptor beta chains sequenced from one sample in a study of T-cell reconstitution after alpha-beta-depleted transplantation in children. Preparation of the TCRbeta library used unique molecular identifiers. MiXCR, applied by TCRdb to the PCR reads, yields one record per CDR3 protein. Of roughly 790,000 distinct CDR3 sequences listed, 16% are singletons. This material consisted of PBMCs, mostly from graft donor cells, taken 360 days after TCRalphabeta/CD19-depleted stem cell transplant. The receptors were sampled from a male patient aged 10 to 17 who had a stem cell transplant for acute lymphoblastic leukemia, so the T cells may come from the graft donor.

The V and J genes are TRBV9 and TRBJ1-2; D uncertain. V gave up 0 bases and J gave up 2 bases, with 17 bases separating them. The CDR3 has 17 amino acids. Germline assignment: CDR1 SGDLS and CDR2 YYNGEE. The CDR3 DNA is TGTGCCAGCAGCGTAGATGCGGGTAGAGGGATAAACTATGGCTACACCTTC. It yields the protein CASSVDAGRGINYGYTF.

This clonotype was seen a few times. The rearrangement links TRBV18 to TRBJ2-7; 7 bases agree with TRBD1. CDR1 and CDR2 (germline): KGHSH, LQKENI. This CDR3 has 17 residues. The V segment lost 1 base and the J segment 2 bases; nucleotides outside the gene matches: 11. The CDR3, as DNA: TGTGCCAGCTCACCACAGAGGGGGCTACGCGGTACCTACGAGCAGTACTTC. Its translation: CASSPQRGLRGTYEQYF.

This clonotype was detected a few times. V usage is TRBV20-1 and J usage is TRBJ2-7; D perhaps matches TRBD1 (5 bases). V was cut by 1 base and J by 2 bases, with 9 bases left in between. The CDR3 extends over 13 amino acids. CDR1 is DFQATT and CDR2 is SNEGSKA in the germline V gene (reference sequence). The CDR3 region has the DNA TGCAGTGCTAGAGTTCCAGGGACCTACGAGCAGTACTTC. Its translation: CSARVPGTYEQYF.

This clonotype was seen many times. This chain uses TRBV27 with TRBJ1-2; a possible D gene is TRBD1 (5 bases). Germline assignment: CDR1 MNHEY and CDR2 SMNVEV (reference sequence). The V gene lost 1 base and the J gene lost 4 bases, with 13 bases spanning the gap. The CDR3 spans 15 residues. The CDR3 nucleotides are TGTGCCAGCAGTTTATACGGACAACAAACCTATGGCTACACCTTC. Its protein is CASSLYGQQTYGYTF.

There are a few counts of this clonotype. This sequence joins TRBV12-3 or TRBV12-4 and TRBJ2-5; no reliable D call. Trimming stripped 5 bases from V and 5 bases from J, with 15 bases between. The CDR3 sequence is 14 residues long. The CDR3 here is CASSKPTSRETQYF. CDR3 DNA sequence: TGTGCCAGCAGTAAACCGACATCCAGGGAGACCCAGTACTTC.

This clonotype was seen more than once but under ten times. This chain connects TRBV6-1 to TRBJ2-7; D is possibly TRBD1 (6 bases). V shed 6 bases and J shed 7 bases, with 22 bases lying between them. Germline lookup yields CDR1 MNHNS and CDR2 SASEGT. The CDR3 sequence is 15 residues long. The CDR3, as DNA: TGTGCCAGCAGGATTCACAGGGACCCGCTCCTGGAGCAGTACTTC. It encodes CASRIHRDPLLEQYF.

The gene calls are TRBV5-1 and TRBJ2-1; D is unclear. Trimming stripped 2 bases from V and 10 bases from J, with 7 bases between. This CDR3 spans 11 amino acids. Germline values: CDR1 SGHRS, CDR2 YFSETQ. DNA for the CDR3: TGCGCCAGCAGCTTAGGATGGGAGCAGTTCTTC. It is translated as CASSLGWEQFF.

The table lists this clonotype with many counts. V gene TRBV20-1 combines with J gene TRBJ2-7; D not resolved. The CDR3 totals 17 residues. V lost 3 bases, J lost 2 bases, and 23 bases lay in between. The germline CDR1 and CDR2 sequences are DFQATT and SNEGSKA (reference sequence). The CDR3 loop reads CSARSPLGVGIPYEQYF. The CDR3 DNA sequence: TGCAGTGCTAGGTCCCCGCTTGGGGTAGGAATTCCCTACGAGCAGTACTTC.

This chain joins TRBV12-3 or TRBV12-4 and TRBJ2-7; TRBD2 agrees at 13 bases. J gave up 0 bases and V 5 bases, and 4 bases lay outside the gene matches. The CDR3 has 16 residues. The CDR3 coding sequence is TGTGCCAGCAGTGTACTAGCGGGAGGGACCTCCTACGAGCAGTACTTC. Translated, it gives CASSVLAGGTSYEQYF.